The 32 T cell receptor beta chains below come from one sample, sequenced in a study of cytotoxic CD8 clonotypes in ibrutinib-treated CLL (dated by TCRdb to about 2021). Library preparation used the immunoSEQ multiplex PCR assay. Sourced from immuneACCESS, this table was stored by TCRdb with only in-frame sequences that have V and J called. A share of the clones is absent; for the studies checked, an unresolved V gene accounts for under half, and the remainder has no known explanation. The sample data list roughly 150,000 clones, and 88% of these were observed just once. The top ten constitute 3% of the sample. This specimen's time point label, per the study, means: progressive disease on ibrutinib. The sample consisted of PBMCs, taken at disease progression, from a patient treated with ibrutinib. The receptors were sampled from a human donor with chronic lymphocytic leukemia.

The chain couples TRBV19 to TRBJ1-2; D is perhaps TRBD1 (6 bases). Trimming cost V 5 bases and J 6 bases, with 16 bases left between them. Looked up from germline, CDR1 is LNHDA and CDR2 is SQIVND (reference sequence). CDR3 size: 14 residues. The CDR3, as DNA: TGTGCCAGTAGTTCGGGCGGGGGGCCGGATGGCTACACCTTC. Its translation is CASSSGGGPDGYTF.

This clone was seen repeatedly, ten times or more. The genes are TRBV4-1 and TRBJ2-7, with 10 bases identical to TRBD2. This CDR3 has 18 amino acids. V gave up 0 bases and J gave up 6 bases; unmatched junction bases: 14. Looked up from germline, CDR1 is MGHRA and CDR2 is YSYEKL. The DNA for the CDR3 is TGCGCCAGCAGCCAAGACCTTTTTGGGCTAGCGGGAGTTGGCGAGCAGTACTTC. It translates to CASSQDLFGLAGVGEQYF.

This chain uses TRBV9 with TRBJ1-4, with D possibly matching TRBD1 (5 bases). V was trimmed by 0 bases and J by 2 bases, leaving 17 bases between them. This CDR3 region has 18 residues. Germline values: CDR1 SGDLS, CDR2 YYNGEE. CDR3 region: CASSVAKDTLVTNEKLFF. CDR3 bases: TGTGCCAGCAGCGTAGCTAAGGACACCTTAGTGACTAATGAAAAACTGTTTTTT.

The chain is built from TRBV7-2 and TRBJ2-7; D call uncertain. The CDR3 sequence is 13 residues long. Germline CDR1 and CDR2: SGHTA and FQGNSA. Trimming took 5 bases from V and 9 from J, leaving 17 bases between them. CDR3 nucleotide sequence: TGTGCCAGCAGCCCCGTCCGGACCTTCGGGCAGTACTTC. Its translation: CASSPVRTFGQYF.

The sample holds one count of this clone. V and J are TRBV14 and TRBJ2-5; D gene ambiguous. Germline assignment: CDR1 SGHDN and CDR2 FVKESK. The CDR3 spans 13 residues. V was clipped by 5 bases and J by 2 bases, with 9 bases between them. In DNA form, the CDR3 reads TGTGCCAGCAGCTATCGGGTTCAAGAGACCCAGTACTTC. It translates to CASSYRVQETQYF.

This clone turned up a few times. The rearrangement links TRBV6-6 to TRBJ2-7; D possibly matches TRBD1 or TRBD2 (6 bases each). The germline V gene encodes CDR1 MNHNY and CDR2 SVGAGI (reference sequence). There are 13 residues in the CDR3. V lost 6 bases and J lost 0, with 9 bases in between. CDR3 sequence (DNA): TGTGCCAGCAGAACGGGGGCCTCCTACGAGCAGTACTTC. Protein: CASRTGASYEQYF.

This clone came up a few times. The chain has TRBV27 and TRBJ1-1; D call uncertain. CDR3 size: 13 residues. CDR1 is MNHEY, CDR2 SMNVEV, per germline (reference sequence). Trimming pared 3 bases from V and 1 base from J, leaving 6 bases between. The CDR3 bases are TGTGCCAGCAGTTTCAAGTGGAACACTGAAGCTTTCTTT. It yields the protein CASSFKWNTEAFF.

The chain is built from TRBV12-5 and TRBJ2-1; 9 bases line up with TRBD2. V was clipped by 2 bases and J by 4 bases; unmatched bases: 12. Germline V lookup: CDR1 LGHNT, CDR2 FRNRAP. The CDR3 covers 18 residues. CDR3 loop: CASGLTQTSGGGYNEQFF. Here the CDR3 DNA reads TGTGCTAGTGGTTTGACTCAGACTAGCGGAGGTGGATACAATGAGCAGTTCTTC.

The chain links TRBV19 to TRBJ2-7; a weak D match, TRBD2 (6 bases). This CDR3 is 13 amino acids long. V was pared by 4 bases and J by 5 bases, with 12 bases between. Germline values: CDR1 LNHDA, CDR2 SQIVND (reference sequence). The CDR3 region has the DNA TGTGCCAGTAGTACAGGGAGGTTGGACGAGCAGTACTTC. This codes for CASSTGRLDEQYF.

This chain connects TRBV19 to TRBJ2-5; the D gene is possibly TRBD2 (5 bases). The CDR3 runs 13 residues. CDR1 LNHDA and CDR2 SQIVND come from the germline V gene (reference sequence). V lost 6 bases and J 1 base, leaving 9 bases between the germline ends. CDR3: CASRSRGQETQYF. In DNA, the CDR3 is TGTGCCAGTAGGAGTCGGGGCCAAGAGACCCAGTACTTC.

V and J are TRBV30 and TRBJ2-5, with D perhaps TRBD1 (5 bases). The J call is doubtful: the DNA matches TRBJ2-7 better. Germline V gene lookup returns CDR1 GTSNPN and CDR2 SVGIG (reference sequence). The CDR3 sequence is 16 residues long. The CDR3 is CAWQYGPGPGFYEQYF. CDR3 DNA sequence: TGTGCCTGGCAATACGGGCCCGGGCCAGGGTTCTACGAGCAGTACTTC.

The V gene is TRBV28, the J gene TRBJ2-7; D ambiguous. The V and J ends lost 1 base and 3 bases respectively, with 10 bases between them. CDR1 and CDR2 from the germline V gene are MDHEN and SYDVKM. The CDR3 extends over 14 amino acids. CDR3 in amino acids: CASSLSRKDYEQYF. The CDR3 DNA is TGTGCCAGCAGTTTATCACGAAAGGACTACGAGCAGTACTTC.

V and J are TRBV21-1 and TRBJ2-1; the table calls TRBD2, which could not be checked here. TRBV21-1 is recorded as a pseudogene. The CDR3 is 19 residues long. The CDR3 protein is CASSKFPGTSGNTYNEQFF. DNA of the CDR3: TGTGCCAGCAGCAAATTTCCCGGGACTAGCGGGAATACCTACAATGAGCAGTTCTTC.

This chain connects TRBV6-1 to TRBJ2-2; D gene ambiguous. CDR1 and CDR2 from the germline V gene are MNHNS and SASEGT. The CDR3 totals 12 residues. Deletions cut 8 bases from V and 3 bases from J, with 7 bases between. CDR3 sequence: CASSGDTGELFF. CDR3 nucleotides: TGTGCCAGCTCCGGAGACACCGGGGAGCTGTTTTTT.

This clone was counted only a few times. The chain recombines TRBV10-1 with TRBJ2-1; 8 nucleotides match TRBD2. V was clipped by 7 bases and J by 4 bases; unmatched bases: 12. The CDR3 is 16 residues long. Looked up from germline, CDR1 is WNHNN and CDR2 is SYGVQD (reference sequence). The CDR3 sequence: CASTRGTSGKYNEQFF. The CDR3 nucleotides read TGCGCCAGCACCAGAGGGACTAGTGGAAAATACAATGAGCAGTTCTTC.

This clone was recorded once. This chain uses TRBV28 with TRBJ1-3; D call uncertain. The CDR3 is made up of 13 amino acids. Germline CDR1 MDHEN, CDR2 SYDVKM. Trimming removed 3 bases at V and 4 bases at J, with 7 bases between. CDR3 protein: CASSFKQGNTIYF. CDR3 DNA: TGTGCCAGCAGTTTCAAGCAAGGAAACACCATATATTTT.

The V call is TRBV7-2, the J call TRBJ2-5; D is unresolved. V lost 5 bases, J lost 4 bases, and 8 bases lay in between. Per germline, CDR1 SGHTA and CDR2 FQGNSA. The CDR3 is made up of 12 amino acids. CDR3 sequence: CASSLQAETQYF. The CDR3 nucleotides are TGTGCCAGCAGCCTCCAGGCAGAGACCCAGTACTTC. Full variable domain (missing parts from reference TRBV7-2 and TRBJ2-5): GAGVSQSPSNKVTEKGKDVELRCDPISGHTALYWYRQSLGQGLEFLIYFQGNSAPDKSGLPSDRFSAERTGGSVSTLTIQRTQQEDSAVYLCASSLQAETQYFGPGTRLLVL.

This chain uses TRBV2 with TRBJ2-2; 7 bases line up with TRBD1. CDR1 SNHLY and CDR2 FYNNEI come from the germline V gene. The CDR3 loop spans 17 amino acids. With V trimmed by 8 bases and J by 6 bases, 18 bases remained unmatched. The CDR3 protein is CASLGRQGPVGSGELFF. The CDR3 DNA is TGTGCCAGCCTTGGGAGACAGGGACCTGTGGGTTCCGGGGAGCTGTTTTTT.

J is TRBJ2-4 and V is TRBV29-1, with 7 bases that match TRBD1. V gave up 3 bases and J gave up 6 bases; unmatched junction bases: 8. Germline loops: CDR1 SQVTM, CDR2 ANQGSEA. The CDR3 covers 14 residues. The CDR3 sequence: CSVETTHRGNIQYF. The CDR3, as DNA: TGCAGCGTTGAGACCACACACAGGGGAAACATTCAGTACTTC.

The J gene is TRBJ1-1, the V gene TRBV5-6, with 8 bases matching TRBD1. Per germline, CDR1 SGHDT and CDR2 YYEEEE. This CDR3 is built from 14 residues. J gave up 5 bases and V 1 base, and 4 bases lay outside the gene matches. The CDR3 loop reads CASSLIQGATEAFF. The CDR3 coding sequence is TGTGCCAGCAGCTTGATTCAGGGGGCAACTGAAGCTTTCTTT.

The rearrangement links TRBV2 to TRBJ2-3; 7 positions match TRBD1. Trimming took 9 bases from V and 2 from J; bases not matched to a gene: 11. The CDR3 length is 15 residues. CDR1 is SNHLY, CDR2 FYNNEI, per germline. The CDR3 reads CASFFRDRSTDTQYF. The CDR3 DNA follows: TGTGCCAGTTTTTTTAGGGACAGATCCACAGATACGCAGTATTTT.

This clone occurred once. The V call is TRBV20-1, the J call TRBJ1-2; D gene uncertain. V lost 6 bases and J 11 bases, leaving 13 bases between the germline ends. Germline V CDR1 and CDR2: DFQATT, SNEGSKA (reference sequence). CDR3 length equals 10 residues. The CDR3 DNA sequence: TGCAGTGCAGGAACCTCCGGGTACACCTTC. Amino acids: CSAGTSGYTF.

CDR3 loop: CASGGQGTGGANVLTF. Here the CDR3 DNA reads TGTGCCAGCGGGGGACAGGGGACGGGAGGGGCCAACGTCCTGACTTTC. This chain connects TRBV6-6 to TRBJ2-6; 10 positions match TRBD1. From germline, CDR1 is MNHNY and CDR2 SVGAGI (reference sequence). This CDR3 is 16 amino acids long. With V trimmed by 8 bases and J by 4 bases, 8 bases remained unmatched.

The chain recombines TRBV6-6 with TRBJ1-2; D remains ambiguous. There are 12 residues in the CDR3. V was trimmed by 2 bases and J by 8 bases, leaving 9 bases between them. CDR1 is MNHNY and CDR2 is SVGAGI in the germline V gene (reference sequence). The CDR3 sequence: CASSYGAYGYTF. DNA of the CDR3: TGTGCCAGCAGTTACGGCGCTTACGGCTACACCTTC.

The CDR3 reads CAWSPQGPYEQYF. The CDR3 bases are TGTGCCTGGAGTCCTCAGGGCCCCTACGAGCAGTACTTC. This chain joins TRBV30 and TRBJ2-7; perhaps TRBD1 as D (5 bases). V was clipped by 2 bases and J by 2 bases, with 10 bases between them. This CDR3 comprises 13 residues. Germline V CDR1 and CDR2: GTSNPN, SVGIG (reference sequence).

V gene TRBV2 combines with J gene TRBJ2-5, with 10 positions matching TRBD2. Losses at the gene ends were 5 bases for V and 4 bases for J; bases not matched to a gene: 7. This CDR3 spans 15 amino acids. Germline V CDR1 and CDR2: SNHLY, FYNNEI. CDR3 sequence reads: CASSPSSGRLETQYF. CDR3 sequence (DNA): TGTGCCAGCAGTCCTTCTAGCGGGAGACTAGAGACCCAGTACTTC.

The V call is TRBV19, the J call TRBJ2-2, with D tentatively TRBD1 (5 bases). In germline, CDR1 is LNHDA, CDR2 SQIVND (reference sequence). Trimming shortened V by 4 bases and J by 0 bases, and 15 bases separated the two germline ends. The CDR3 loop spans 17 amino acids. CDR3 in amino acids: CASSTPLPTANTGELFF. DNA of the CDR3: TGTGCCAGTAGTACCCCTCTCCCGACAGCGAACACCGGGGAGCTGTTTTTT.

The chain couples TRBV4-2 to TRBJ2-7, with 8 bases identical to TRBD2. This CDR3 spans 16 amino acids. The germline V gene has CDR1 LGHNA and CDR2 YNFKEQ. The V segment lost 1 base and the J segment 0 bases; nucleotides outside the gene matches: 5. The CDR3 region is CASSQGGGRISYEQYF. DNA of the CDR3: TGTGCCAGCAGCCAAGGTGGCGGGAGGATCTCCTACGAGCAGTACTTC.

The V gene is TRBV7-8, the J gene TRBJ2-1; 8 nucleotides agree with TRBD2. The CDR3 is 16 amino acids. V was clipped by 2 bases and J by 5 bases; unmatched bases: 8. Germline assignment: CDR1 SGHVS and CDR2 FQNEAQ. Here the CDR3 DNA reads TGTGCCAGCAGCTTACGGACTAGCTTTTTCCACAATGAGCAGTTCTTC. Translating it yields CASSLRTSFFHNEQFF.

The table lists this clone with a count of one. The chain couples TRBV27 to TRBJ2-3; D might be TRBD2 (6 bases). This CDR3 is 15 amino acids long. Germline CDR1 reads MNHEY; CDR2 reads SMNVEV (reference sequence). The V end was cut by 5 bases, the J end by 2 bases, with 14 bases between. The CDR3 reads CASSPQRANTDTQYF. The CDR3 nucleotides are TGTGCCAGCAGTCCCCAGCGGGCAAACACAGATACGCAGTATTTT.

The chain recombines TRBV7-2 with TRBJ2-1; 7 nucleotides match TRBD1. In germline, CDR1 is SGHTA, CDR2 FQGNSA. With V trimmed by 3 bases and J by 6 bases, 5 bases remained unmatched. The CDR3 covers 14 residues. This CDR3 reads CASSFSRQGNEQFF. CDR3 coding DNA: TGTGCCAGCAGCTTTTCCCGACAGGGCAATGAGCAGTTCTTC.

The gene calls are TRBV25-1 and TRBJ1-1; 11 bases match TRBD1. This CDR3 is 14 amino acids long. Germline V CDR1 and CDR2: MGHDK, SYGVNS. V was clipped by 5 bases and J by 6 bases; unmatched bases: 5. This chain's CDR3 is CASSRGQGVPEAFF. The CDR3 coding sequence is TGTGCCAGCAGTCGGGGACAGGGGGTCCCTGAAGCTTTCTTT.